The 24 T cell receptor beta chains below come from one sample, sequenced in a study of graft-versus-host responses after intestinal transplantation. These receptors are not linked to any known antigen. The table came from immunoSEQ multiplex PCR; TCRdb's copy has only in-frame clones and leaves some out. In the table there are about 90,000 clones, around 93% of which are singletons. Sequencing used unstimulated CD4+ T cells sorted from spleen or lymph node cells, obtained before transplant. The origin of the receptors is a human donor who was the organ donor for an intestinal transplant.

V is TRBV6-5 and J is TRBJ1-1; D not resolved. The CDR3 runs to 14 residues. Germline loops: CDR1 MNHEY, CDR2 SVGAGI. Trimming left V 3 bases short and J 4 bases short, with 12 bases between. CDR3 sequence reads: CASSYDPGSTEAFF. The CDR3 region has the DNA TGTGCCAGCAGTTATGATCCGGGCAGCACTGAAGCTTTCTTT.

The chain combines TRBV7-2 with TRBJ2-7, with D maybe TRBD1 (6 bases). V was cut by 5 bases and J by 0 bases, with 11 bases left in between. This CDR3 region has 14 residues. From germline, CDR1 is SGHTA and CDR2 FQGNSA. The CDR3 DNA sequence: TGTGCCAGCAGCAACGGGGACACCTCCTACGAGCAGTACTTC. This codes for CASSNGDTSYEQYF.

The gene calls are TRBV18 and TRBJ2-7, with 7 bases identical to TRBD2. The CDR3 spans 14 residues. J gave up 3 bases and V 1 base, and 3 bases lay outside the gene matches. CDR1 KGHSH and CDR2 LQKENI come from the germline V gene. DNA for the CDR3: TGTGCCAGCTCACCACGGGGGGGTATCTACGAGCAGTACTTC. As protein: CASSPRGGIYEQYF.

The chain has TRBV7-9 and TRBJ1-1; D remains unclear. CDR3 length: 13 amino acids. Germline-derived CDR1 and CDR2 are SEHNR and FQNEAQ (reference sequence). V was cut by 1 base and J by 4 bases, with 7 bases left in between. CDR3 protein: CASSLDSRTEAFF. In nucleotides, the CDR3 is TGTGCCAGCAGCTTAGATAGTCGCACTGAAGCTTTCTTT.

This chain uses TRBV6-5 with TRBJ1-2; TRBD1 matches 9 bases. Losses at the gene ends were 0 bases for V and 8 bases for J; bases not matched to a gene: 7. The CDR3 spans 15 residues. Germline V lookup: CDR1 MNHEY, CDR2 SVGAGI. CDR3 nucleotide sequence: TGTGCCAGCAGTTACTCCGGACAGGGGTTGGGGGGCTACACCTTC. This sequence encodes CASSYSGQGLGGYTF.

The chain is built from TRBV5-6 and TRBJ1-1; 8 bases fit TRBD1. Trimming took 1 base from V and 4 from J; bases not matched to a gene: 3. Germline loops: CDR1 SGHDT, CDR2 YYEEEE. The CDR3 extends over 14 amino acids. CDR3 nucleotide sequence: TGTGCCAGCAGCTTGACAGGGGGTTTCACTGAAGCTTTCTTT. Translated, it gives CASSLTGGFTEAFF.

Points on this clone: The junction departs from germline at one end; a sequencing error may be responsible. V gene TRBV6-6 combines with J gene TRBJ2-2, with 11 bases identical to TRBD1. Germline lookup yields CDR1 MNHNY and CDR2 SVGAGI (reference sequence). The CDR3 has 16 amino acids. The CDR3 is CASSYSGQGDTGELVF. Written as DNA, the CDR3 is TGTGCCAGCAGTTACTCGGGACAGGGGGACACCGGGGAGCTGGTTTTT.

This clone was picked up one time. DNA for the CDR3: TGCGCCAGCAGCCAACTCCCTCAGGGTGCCTTTGCTGAAGCTTTCTTT. It encodes CASSQLPQGAFAEAFF. The chain employs TRBV4-1 and TRBJ1-1, with a tentative D call TRBD1 (5 bases). The germline V gene encodes CDR1 MGHRA and CDR2 YSYEKL. Trimming took off 2 bases at V and 6 bases at J, with 19 bases between the two ends. This CDR3 is 16 amino acids long.

The CDR3 here is CASSLVLATWDTQYF. DNA for the CDR3: TGTGCCAGCAGCTTAGTACTCGCCACGTGGGATACGCAGTATTTT. This chain connects TRBV7-2 to TRBJ2-3, with D hard to call. V shed 1 base and J shed 6 bases, with 14 bases lying between them. Germline V lookup: CDR1 SGHTA, CDR2 FQGNSA. The CDR3 has 15 residues. Supplemented by reference TRBV7-2 and TRBJ2-3, the full variable domain reads GAGVSQSPSNKVTEKGKDVELRCDPISGHTALYWYRQSLGQGLEFLIYFQGNSAPDKSGLPSDRFSAERTGGSVSTLTIQRTQQEDSAVYLCASSLVLATWDTQYFGPGTRLTVL.

The genes are TRBV5-1 and TRBJ1-1, with D tentatively TRBD1 (6 bases). Germline V gene lookup returns CDR1 SGHRS and CDR2 YFSETQ. The CDR3 contains 14 residues. The V end lost 4 bases, the J end lost 3 bases, and 13 bases lay between the germline ends. The CDR3 loop is CASSPREGDTEAFF. CDR3 DNA sequence: TGCGCCAGCAGCCCTCGGGAGGGGGACACTGAAGCTTTCTTT.

This chain joins TRBV11-2 and TRBJ2-3; 8 bases line up with TRBD1. The CDR3 contains 14 residues. The germline V gene encodes CDR1 SGHAT and CDR2 FQNNGV. Trimming removed 5 bases from V and 6 bases from J; junction bases left unmatched: 7. CDR3 DNA: TGTGCCAGCAGCCGACGACAGGGGACGGATACGCAGTATTTT. It yields the protein CASSRRQGTDTQYF.

As concerns this clone: The sample has other DNA sequences that encode this CDR3 too. This chain's CDR3 is CASSLLTTGWGSYTEAFF. The CDR3 bases are TGCGCCAGCAGCCTGCTGACCACGGGTTGGGGTTCGTACACTGAAGCTTTCTTT. This chain uses TRBV5-1 with TRBJ1-1, with no clear D. Germline values: CDR1 SGHRS, CDR2 YFSETQ. The CDR3 has 18 residues. V was trimmed by 4 bases and J by 3 bases, leaving 25 bases between them.

The rearrangement uses TRBV6-4 and TRBJ2-1, with TRBD2 identical over 12 bases. Losses at the gene ends were 6 bases for V and 0 bases for J; bases not matched to a gene: 6. Germline CDR1 and CDR2: MRHNA and SNTAGT. The CDR3 is 17 amino acids. CDR3 region: CASSRLAGASSYNEQFF. The CDR3 DNA follows: TGTGCCAGCAGCCGACTAGCGGGGGCCAGCTCCTACAATGAGCAGTTCTTC.

The chain joins TRBV5-1 to TRBJ2-6; TRBD1 matches at 8 bases. Germline V gene lookup returns CDR1 SGHRS and CDR2 YFSETQ. CDR3 length equals 15 residues. Trimming at V came to 4 bases and at J to 3 bases, leaving 3 bases not matched to a gene. DNA of the CDR3: TGCGCCAGCAGCCAGGGGGCGGTTGGGGCCAACGTCCTGACTTTC. It encodes CASSQGAVGANVLTF.

This chain uses TRBV28 with TRBJ1-1, with TRBD1 as a possible D gene (5 bases). V was trimmed by 4 bases and J by 4 bases, leaving 13 bases between them. Germline V gives CDR1 MDHEN, CDR2 SYDVKM. This CDR3 region has 14 residues. The CDR3 reads CASSSPREGTEAFF. Here the CDR3 DNA reads TGTGCCAGCAGTTCGCCCAGGGAGGGCACTGAAGCTTTCTTT.

V usage is TRBV7-2 and J usage is TRBJ2-7; D is unclear. The V end lost 1 base, the J end lost 4 bases, and 14 bases lay between the germline ends. The CDR3 extends over 15 amino acids. Germline-derived CDR1 and CDR2 are SGHTA and FQGNSA. The CDR3 nucleotides are TGTGCCAGCAGCTTAGAGACTGCTACGGCATACGAGCAGTACTTC. Translating it yields CASSLETATAYEQYF.

The J gene is TRBJ2-1, the V gene TRBV27; 8 nucleotides match TRBD1. The V and J ends lost 2 bases and 16 bases, in that order; junction bases with no gene match: 10. This CDR3 has 13 residues. Germline V CDR1 and CDR2: MNHEY, SMNVEV (reference sequence). The CDR3 DNA reads TGTGCCAGCAGTTTACTTGCAGGACAGGGTGTTTTCTTC. Translation: CASSLLAGQGVFF.

The CDR3 nucleotides are TGTGCCTGGCTGCGTAGCAGCAACCTCGGGGACACCATATATTTT. Protein product: CAWLRSSNLGDTIYF. The chain couples TRBV30 to TRBJ1-3; no clear D. V was clipped by 5 bases and J by 8 bases, with 22 bases between them. CDR3 length: 15 residues. Per germline, CDR1 GTSNPN and CDR2 SVGIG (reference sequence).

The J gene is TRBJ1-4, the V gene TRBV5-5; 7 positions match TRBD1. Germline V lookup: CDR1 SGHKS, CDR2 YYEKEE (reference sequence). CDR3 length equals 14 residues. Trimming took 3 bases from V and 8 from J; bases not matched to a gene: 7. CDR3 amino acids: CASSSGQPKEKLFF. The CDR3 DNA follows: TGTGCCAGCAGCTCGGGACAGCCAAAGGAAAAACTGTTTTTT.

The rearrangement joins TRBV28 to TRBJ1-3; D is possibly TRBD1 (5 bases). The V gene lost 4 bases and the J gene lost 0 bases, with 7 bases spanning the gap. The CDR3 consists of 14 residues. Germline values: CDR1 MDHEN, CDR2 SYDVKM. DNA for the CDR3: TGTGCCAGCAGTTGGGGGTACTCTGGAAACACCATATATTTT. It encodes CASSWGYSGNTIYF.

This chain uses TRBV5-1 with TRBJ1-1; the D is unclear. Germline CDR1 reads SGHRS; CDR2 reads YFSETQ. V shed 0 bases and J shed 0 bases, with 9 bases lying between them. This CDR3 contains 15 residues. CDR3 residues: CASSLVGRLNTEAFF. For the CDR3, the DNA is TGCGCCAGCAGCTTGGTTGGGAGACTGAACACTGAAGCTTTCTTT.

A note on this clone: At the DNA level, this CDR3 is encoded by other sequences in the same sample as well. The V gene is TRBV21-1, the J gene TRBJ1-1; the table's TRBD1 call for D was not verified on the DNA. TRBV21-1 is described as a pseudogene. The length of the CDR3 is 16 residues. The CDR3 DNA follows: TGTGCCAAAAGCATCCTACAGGGAATTCTGAACACTGAAGCTTTCTTT. It translates to CAKSILQGILNTEAFF.

The CDR3, as DNA: TGTGCCAGCAGCTTAGCTAGCGGGGGGTTTGAGACCCAGTACTTC. It yields the protein CASSLASGGFETQYF. The chain couples TRBV7-9 to TRBJ2-5, with 10 bases that match TRBD2. J was trimmed by 5 bases and V by 0 bases; bases with no gene match: 3. This CDR3 spans 15 amino acids. Germline CDR1 reads SEHNR; CDR2 reads FQNEAQ (reference sequence).

CDR3 region: CASSEEVRTEAFF. CDR3 bases: TGTGCCAGCAGTGAAGAGGTCCGCACTGAAGCTTTCTTT. This chain joins TRBV2 and TRBJ1-1; no definite D call. The V gene's germline CDR1 is SNHLY and CDR2 FYNNEI. V lost 1 base and J lost 4, with 7 bases in between. This CDR3 has 13 amino acids.